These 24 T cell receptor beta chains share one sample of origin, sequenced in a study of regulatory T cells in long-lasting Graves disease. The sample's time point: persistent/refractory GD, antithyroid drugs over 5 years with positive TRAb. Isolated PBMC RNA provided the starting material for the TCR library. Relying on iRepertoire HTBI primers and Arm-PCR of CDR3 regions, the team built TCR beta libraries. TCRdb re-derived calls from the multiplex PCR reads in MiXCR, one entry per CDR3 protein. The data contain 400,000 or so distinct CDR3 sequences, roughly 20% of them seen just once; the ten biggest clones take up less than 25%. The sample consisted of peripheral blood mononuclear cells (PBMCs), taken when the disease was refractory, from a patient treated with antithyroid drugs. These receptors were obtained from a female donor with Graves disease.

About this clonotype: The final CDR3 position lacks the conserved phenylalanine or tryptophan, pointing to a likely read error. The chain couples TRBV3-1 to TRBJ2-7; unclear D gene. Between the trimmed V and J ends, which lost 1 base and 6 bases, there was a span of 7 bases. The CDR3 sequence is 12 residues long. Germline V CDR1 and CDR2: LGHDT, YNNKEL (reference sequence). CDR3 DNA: TGTGCCAGCAGCCAAGTTGCGTTCGAGCAGTACCTC. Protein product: CASSQVAFEQYL.

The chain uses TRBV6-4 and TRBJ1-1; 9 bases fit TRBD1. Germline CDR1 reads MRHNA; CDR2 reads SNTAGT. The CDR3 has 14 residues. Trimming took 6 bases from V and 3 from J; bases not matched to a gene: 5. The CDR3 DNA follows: TGTGCCAGCAGGCTAGACAGGGGGGACACTGAAGCTTTCTTT. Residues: CASRLDRGDTEAFF.

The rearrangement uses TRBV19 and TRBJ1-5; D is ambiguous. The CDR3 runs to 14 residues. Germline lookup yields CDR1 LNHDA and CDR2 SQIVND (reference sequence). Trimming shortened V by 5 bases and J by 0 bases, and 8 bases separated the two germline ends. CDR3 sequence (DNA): TGTGCCAGTAGTGGACCCTATAGCAATCAGCCCCAGCATTTT. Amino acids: CASSGPYSNQPQHF.

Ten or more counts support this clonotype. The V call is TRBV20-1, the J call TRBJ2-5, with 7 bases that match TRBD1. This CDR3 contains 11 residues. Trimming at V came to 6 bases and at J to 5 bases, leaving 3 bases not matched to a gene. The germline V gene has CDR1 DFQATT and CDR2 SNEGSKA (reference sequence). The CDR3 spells CSATDRETQYF. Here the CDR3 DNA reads TGCAGTGCGACGGACAGGGAGACCCAGTACTTC.

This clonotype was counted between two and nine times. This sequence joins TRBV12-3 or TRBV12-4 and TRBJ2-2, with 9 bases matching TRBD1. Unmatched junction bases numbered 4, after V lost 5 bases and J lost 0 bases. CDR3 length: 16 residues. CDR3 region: CASSTGGPANTGELFF. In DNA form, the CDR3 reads TGTGCCAGCAGTACAGGGGGCCCAGCGAACACCGGGGAGCTGTTTTTT.

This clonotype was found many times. CDR3 coding DNA: TGTGCCAGCAGTACGACAGCTCAAGAGACCCAGTACTTC. It translates to CASSTTAQETQYF. This chain connects TRBV6-1 to TRBJ2-5, with D perhaps TRBD1 (5 bases). V dropped 5 bases and J dropped 2 bases, with 9 bases sitting between them. This CDR3 has 13 amino acids. The germline V gene has CDR1 MNHNS and CDR2 SASEGT.

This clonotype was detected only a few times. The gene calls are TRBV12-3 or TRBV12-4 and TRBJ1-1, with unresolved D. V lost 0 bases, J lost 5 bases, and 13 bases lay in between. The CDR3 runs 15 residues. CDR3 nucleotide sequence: TGTGCCAGCAGTTTAGCCGGTTACGGGGAAACTGAAGCTTTCTTT. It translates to CASSLAGYGETEAFF.

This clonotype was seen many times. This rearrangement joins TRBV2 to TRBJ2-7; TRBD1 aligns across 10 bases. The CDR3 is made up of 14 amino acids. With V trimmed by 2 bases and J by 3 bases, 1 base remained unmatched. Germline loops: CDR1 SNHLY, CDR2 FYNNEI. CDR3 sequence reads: CASSERTGGYEQYF. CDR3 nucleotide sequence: TGTGCCAGCAGTGAACGGACAGGGGGCTACGAGCAGTACTTC.

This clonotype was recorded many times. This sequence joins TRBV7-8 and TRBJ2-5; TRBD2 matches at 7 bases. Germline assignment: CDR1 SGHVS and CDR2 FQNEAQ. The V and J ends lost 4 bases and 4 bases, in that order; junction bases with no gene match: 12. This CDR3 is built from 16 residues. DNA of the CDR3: TGTGCCAGCAGCTCCGGACTAGTAGAGGGGCTAGAGACCCAGTACTTC. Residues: CASSSGLVEGLETQYF.

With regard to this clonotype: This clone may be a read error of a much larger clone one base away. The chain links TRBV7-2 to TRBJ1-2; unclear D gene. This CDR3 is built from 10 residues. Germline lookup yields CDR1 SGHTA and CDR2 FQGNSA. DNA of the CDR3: TGTGCCAACAGCGGCTATGGCTACACCTTC. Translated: CANSGYGYTF.

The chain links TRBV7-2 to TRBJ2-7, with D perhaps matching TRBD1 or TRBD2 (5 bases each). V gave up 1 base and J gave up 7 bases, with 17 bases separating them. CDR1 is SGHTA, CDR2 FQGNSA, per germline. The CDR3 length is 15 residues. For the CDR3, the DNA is TGTGCCAGCAGCTTAGGAGGGGAGAAGACCTTAGAGCAGTACTTC. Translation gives CASSLGGEKTLEQYF.

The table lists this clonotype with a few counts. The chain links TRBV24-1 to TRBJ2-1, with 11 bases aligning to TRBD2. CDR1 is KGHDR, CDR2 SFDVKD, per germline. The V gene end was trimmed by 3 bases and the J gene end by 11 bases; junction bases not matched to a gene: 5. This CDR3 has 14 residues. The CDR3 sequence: CATSDKLAGVKQFF. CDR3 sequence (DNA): TGTGCCACCAGTGATAAACTAGCGGGAGTAAAGCAGTTCTTC.

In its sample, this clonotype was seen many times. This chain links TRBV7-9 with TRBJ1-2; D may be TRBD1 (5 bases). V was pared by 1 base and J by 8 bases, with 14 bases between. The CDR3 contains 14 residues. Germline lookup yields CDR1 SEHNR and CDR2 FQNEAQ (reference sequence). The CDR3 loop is CASSLETANLGYTF. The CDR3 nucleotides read TGTGCCAGCAGCTTAGAGACAGCGAACCTAGGCTACACCTTC.

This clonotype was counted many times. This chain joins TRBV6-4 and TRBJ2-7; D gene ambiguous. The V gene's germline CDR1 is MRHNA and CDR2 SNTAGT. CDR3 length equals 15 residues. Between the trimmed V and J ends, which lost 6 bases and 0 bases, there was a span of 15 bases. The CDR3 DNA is TGTGCCAGCAGCGACCAATTCGGGTCCTCCTACGAGCAGTACTTC. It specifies CASSDQFGSSYEQYF.

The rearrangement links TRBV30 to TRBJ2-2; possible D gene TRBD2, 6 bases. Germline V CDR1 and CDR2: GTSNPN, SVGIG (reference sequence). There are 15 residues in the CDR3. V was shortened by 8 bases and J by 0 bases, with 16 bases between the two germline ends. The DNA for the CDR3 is TGTGCCGCTGGGACTCCCATAGCGAACACCGGGGAGCTGTTTTTT. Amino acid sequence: CAAGTPIANTGELFF.

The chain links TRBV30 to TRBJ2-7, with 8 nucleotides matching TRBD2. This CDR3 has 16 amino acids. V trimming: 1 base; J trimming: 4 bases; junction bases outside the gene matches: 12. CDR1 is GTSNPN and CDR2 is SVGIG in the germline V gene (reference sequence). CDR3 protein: CAWSGPHSGKGYEQYF. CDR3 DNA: TGTGCCTGGAGTGGGCCCCATAGCGGGAAAGGATACGAGCAGTACTTC.

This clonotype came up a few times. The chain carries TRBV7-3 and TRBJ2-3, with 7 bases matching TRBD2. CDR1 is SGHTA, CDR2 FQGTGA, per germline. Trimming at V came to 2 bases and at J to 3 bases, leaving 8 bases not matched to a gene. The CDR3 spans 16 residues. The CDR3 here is CASSLGPAGWTDTQYF. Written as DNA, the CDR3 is TGTGCCAGCAGCTTAGGGCCAGCGGGATGGACAGATACGCAGTATTTT. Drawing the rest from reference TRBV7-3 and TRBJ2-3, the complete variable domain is GAGVSQTPSNKVTEKGKYVELRCDPISGHTALYWYRQSLGQGPEFLIYFQGTGAADDSGLPNDRFFAVRPEGSVSTLKIQRTERGDSAVYLCASSLGPAGWTDTQYFGPGTRLTVL.

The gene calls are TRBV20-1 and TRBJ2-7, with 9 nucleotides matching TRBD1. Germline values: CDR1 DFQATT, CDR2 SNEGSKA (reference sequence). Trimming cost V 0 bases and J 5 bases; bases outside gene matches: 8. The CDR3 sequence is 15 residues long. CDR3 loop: CSARDRGTGSNEQYF. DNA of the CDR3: TGCAGTGCTAGAGATCGCGGGACAGGGTCTAACGAGCAGTACTTC.

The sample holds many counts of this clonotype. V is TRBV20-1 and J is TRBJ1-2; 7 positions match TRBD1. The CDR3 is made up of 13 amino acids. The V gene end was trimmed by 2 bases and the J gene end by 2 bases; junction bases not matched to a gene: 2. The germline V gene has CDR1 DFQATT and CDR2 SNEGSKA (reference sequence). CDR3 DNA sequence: TGCAGTGCTAGACACAGGGGAAACTATGGCTACACCTTC. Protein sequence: CSARHRGNYGYTF.

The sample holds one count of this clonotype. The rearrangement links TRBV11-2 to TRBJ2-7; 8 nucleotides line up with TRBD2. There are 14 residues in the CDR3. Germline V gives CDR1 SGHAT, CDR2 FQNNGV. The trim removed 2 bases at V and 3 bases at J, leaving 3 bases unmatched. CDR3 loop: CASSLMAGGYEQYF. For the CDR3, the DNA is TGTGCCAGCAGCTTAATGGCGGGAGGCTACGAGCAGTACTTC.

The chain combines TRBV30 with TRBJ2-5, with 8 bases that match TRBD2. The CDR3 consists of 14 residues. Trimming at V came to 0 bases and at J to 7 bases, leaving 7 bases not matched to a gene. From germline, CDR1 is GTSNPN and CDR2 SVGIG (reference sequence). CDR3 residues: CAWSVYTGGVTQYF. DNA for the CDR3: TGTGCCTGGAGTGTATATACGGGAGGGGTGACCCAGTACTTC.

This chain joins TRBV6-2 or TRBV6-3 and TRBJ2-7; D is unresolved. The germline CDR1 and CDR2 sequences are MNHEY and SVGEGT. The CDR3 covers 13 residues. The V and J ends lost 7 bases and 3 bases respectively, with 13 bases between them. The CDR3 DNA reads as TGTGCCAGCATCGACCCACAATACTACGAGCAGTACTTC. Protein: CASIDPQYYEQYF.

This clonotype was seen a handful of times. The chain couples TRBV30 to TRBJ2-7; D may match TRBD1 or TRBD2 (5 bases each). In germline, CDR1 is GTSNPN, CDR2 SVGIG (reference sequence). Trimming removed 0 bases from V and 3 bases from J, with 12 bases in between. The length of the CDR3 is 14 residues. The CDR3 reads CAWSVLAGSYEQYF. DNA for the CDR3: TGTGCCTGGAGTGTATTGGCAGGGAGCTACGAGCAGTACTTC.

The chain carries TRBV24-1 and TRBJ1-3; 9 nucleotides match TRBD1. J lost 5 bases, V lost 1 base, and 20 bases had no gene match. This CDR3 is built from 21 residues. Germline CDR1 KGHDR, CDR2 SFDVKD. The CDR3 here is CATSDFPWDREKTLCRNTIYF. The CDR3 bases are TGTGCCACCAGTGATTTCCCCTGGGACAGGGAAAAGACCCTCTGCAGAAACACCATATATTTT.